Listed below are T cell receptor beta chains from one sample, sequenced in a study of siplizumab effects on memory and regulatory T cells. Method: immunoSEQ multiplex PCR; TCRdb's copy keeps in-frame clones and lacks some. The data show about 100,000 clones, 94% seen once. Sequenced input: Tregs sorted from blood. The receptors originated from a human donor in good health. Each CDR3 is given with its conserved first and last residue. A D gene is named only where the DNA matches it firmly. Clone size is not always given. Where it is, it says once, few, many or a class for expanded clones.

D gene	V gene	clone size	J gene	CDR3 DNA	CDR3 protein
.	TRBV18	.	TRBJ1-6	TGTGCCAGCTCACAAGGACTAGTAAGAGATTCACCCCTCCACTTT	CASSQGLVRDSPLHF
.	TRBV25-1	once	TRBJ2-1	TGTGCCAGCAGGACTCCCCCACCGGGGAATGAGCAGTTCTTC	CASRTPPPGNEQFF
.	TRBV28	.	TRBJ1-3	TGTGCCAGCAGTTTTTATAATACTGGAAACACCATATATTTT	CASSFYNTGNTIYF
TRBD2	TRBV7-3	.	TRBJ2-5	TGTGCCAGCAGCGCTACGGGACTAGCGGGAGAGACCCAGTACTTC	CASSATGLAGETQYF
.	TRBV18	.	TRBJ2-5	TGTGCCAGCTCAACCCGACAGCTGACAGAGACCCAGTACTTC	CASSTRQLTETQYF
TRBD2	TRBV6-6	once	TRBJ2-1	TGTGCCAGCAGCCCTCCGGGACTAGGGGGGCATGAGCAGTTCTTC	CASSPPGLGGHEQFF
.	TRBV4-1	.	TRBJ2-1	TGCGCCAGCAGCCAAACCGTTAGACCACCTGGTGAGCAGTTCTTC	CASSQTVRPPGEQFF
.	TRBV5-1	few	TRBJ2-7	TGCGCCAGTCGACCGGCCAAGGCCTACGAGCAGTACTTC	CASRPAKAYEQYF
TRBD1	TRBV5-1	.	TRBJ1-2	TGCGCCAGCAGCCGAATCGACAGGGGTAGTAACACCTTC	CASSRIDRGSNTF
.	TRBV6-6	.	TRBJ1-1	TGTGCCAGCAGTTACAGGCTGAACACTGAAGCTTTCTTT	CASSYRLNTEAFF
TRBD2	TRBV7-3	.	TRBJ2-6	TGTGCCAGCAGCTTGTCGGGGACTAGCTCTGGGGCCAACGTCCTGACTTTC	CASSLSGTSSGANVLTF
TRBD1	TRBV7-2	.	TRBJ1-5	TGTGCCAGCAGCTTTATCGGTGGGACAGATCGAACCCAGCCCCAGCATTTT	CASSFIGGTDRTQPQHF
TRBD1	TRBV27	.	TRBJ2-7	TGTGCCAGCAGTTCGGGACAGTTCTACGAGCAGTACTTC	CASSSGQFYEQYF
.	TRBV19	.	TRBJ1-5	TGTGCCAGTAGTCTGAGGGAACGGGTCAATCAGCCCCAGCATTTT	CASSLRERVNQPQHF
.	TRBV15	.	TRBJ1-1	TGTGCCACCAGCAGAGCCGGGACACCTAACACTGAAGCTTTCTTT	CATSRAGTPNTEAFF
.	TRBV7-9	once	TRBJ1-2	TGTGCCAGCAGCTTGGCTACAACCTATGGCTACACCTTC	CASSLATTYGYTF
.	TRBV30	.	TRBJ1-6	TGTGCCGGGTCCCCCGGGGACTTCAATTCACCCCTCCACTTT	CAGSPGDFNSPLHF
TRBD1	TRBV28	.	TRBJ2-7	TGTGCCAGCAGTTTACATGGACCGGGACAGGGGGGCGAGCAGTACTTC	CASSLHGPGQGGEQYF
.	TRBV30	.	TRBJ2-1	TGTGCCTGGAGTACCCTAGCGCGGGAGCAGTTCTTC	CAWSTLAREQFF
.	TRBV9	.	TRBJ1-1	TGTGCCAGCAGCGTAGGGTGGGGGACTGAAGCTTTCTTT	CASSVGWGTEAFF
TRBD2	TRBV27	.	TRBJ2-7	TGTGCCAGCAGCCGTGGACTAGCGGGAGCCGAGCAGTACTTC	CASSRGLAGAEQYF
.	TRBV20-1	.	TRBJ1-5	TGCAGTGCTTCTTTCAATCAGCCCCAGCATTTT	CSASFNQPQHF
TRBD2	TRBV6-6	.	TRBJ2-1	TGTGCCACTGGACTAGCCGGGCCCTACAATGAGCAGTTCTTC	CATGLAGPYNEQFF
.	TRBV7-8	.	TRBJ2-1	TGTGCCAGCAGCTTAGCGTGGTGGGCTGGGTACAATGAGCAGTTCTTC	CASSLAWWAGYNEQFF
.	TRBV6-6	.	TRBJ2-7	TGTGCCAGCAGCCGGGGGGCTAGCGCGCACGAGCAGTACTTC	CASSRGASAHEQYF
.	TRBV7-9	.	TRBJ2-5	TGTGCCAGCAGCTTCACTACCGGGACGACCAAGACCCAGTACTTC	CASSFTTGTTKTQYF
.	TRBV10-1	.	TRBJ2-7	TGCGCCAGCAGCGCCGGGGTAAGAGAGTCCTACGAGCAGTACTTC	CASSAGVRESYEQYF
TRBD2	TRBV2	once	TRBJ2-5	TGTGCCAGCAAATTCAAGCGCGGGACTAGCGATTCGGAGACCCAGTACTTC	CASKFKRGTSDSETQYF
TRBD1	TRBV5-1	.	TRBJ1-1	TGCGCCAGCAGCCGACGGACAGGTCTGAACACTGAAGCTTTCTTT	CASSRRTGLNTEAFF
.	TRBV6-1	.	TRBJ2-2	TGTGCCAGCAGTGAATTACGCAGGAACACCGGGGAGCTGTTTTTT	CASSELRRNTGELFF
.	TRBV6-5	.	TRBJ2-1	TGTGCCAGCAGCAAACCCCGCGGTGTGACGTTCTTC	CASSKPRGVTFF
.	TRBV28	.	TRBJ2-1	TGTGCCAGCAGTTTCCTAGGAGATCAGTTCTTC	CASSFLGDQFF
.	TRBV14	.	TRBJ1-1	TGTGCCAGCAGCCATCGAGGGTATACTAGGAACACTGAAGCTTTCTTT	CASSHRGYTRNTEAFF
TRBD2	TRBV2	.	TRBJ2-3	TGTGCCAGCAAGGGACTAGCGGGAGTACCAGATACGCAGTATTTT	CASKGLAGVPDTQYF
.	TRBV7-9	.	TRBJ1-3	TGTGCCAGCAGCTTAGCACCGGGACATCAAAACGGAAACACCATATATTTT	CASSLAPGHQNGNTIYF
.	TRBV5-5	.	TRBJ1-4	TGTGCCAGCAGCCGCCTGGGACCGGGGAATGAAAAACTGTTTTTT	CASSRLGPGNEKLFF
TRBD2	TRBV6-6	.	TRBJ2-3	TGTGCCAGCAGGCTGACGACTAGCGGGAGGGCAGATACGCAGTATTTT	CASRLTTSGRADTQYF
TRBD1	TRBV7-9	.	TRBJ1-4	TGTGCCAGCAGCCCGGGACAGGGCTTCCGGCAGGAAAAACTGTTTTTT	CASSPGQGFRQEKLFF
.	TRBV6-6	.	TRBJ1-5	TGTGCCAGCAGCCCTAGAACGGGAGGTCAGCCCCAGCATTTT	CASSPRTGGQPQHF
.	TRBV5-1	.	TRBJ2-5	TGCGCCAGCAGCTTGCAGGGTGTCCAAGAGACCCAGTACTTC	CASSLQGVQETQYF
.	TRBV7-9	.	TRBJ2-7	TGTGCCAGCAGCTTAGAAGGGCCCGCAGGGCTTTACGAGCAGTACTTC	CASSLEGPAGLYEQYF
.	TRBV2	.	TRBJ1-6	TGTGCCAGCAGTCGGAAAAATTCACCCCTCCACTTT	CASSRKNSPLHF
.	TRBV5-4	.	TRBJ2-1	TGTGCCAGCAGCTTGGGGGTACTCGGGGCCTACAATGAGCAGTTCTTC	CASSLGVLGAYNEQFF
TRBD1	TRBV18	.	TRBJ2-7	TGTGCCAGCTCACCCTTACGGGACAGTTACGAGCAGTACTTC	CASSPLRDSYEQYF
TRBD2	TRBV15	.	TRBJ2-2	TGTGCCACCAGCAGTCCACTAGCGGGAGTTGCCGGGGAGCTGTTTTTT	CATSSPLAGVAGELFF
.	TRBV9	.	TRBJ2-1	TGTGCCAGCAGCGTATACGGGCCCGGAGAGCAGTTCTTC	CASSVYGPGEQFF
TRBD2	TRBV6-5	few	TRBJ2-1	TGTGCCAGCAGTTACAAAGCGGGAGCTTCCTACAATGAGCAGTTCTTC	CASSYKAGASYNEQFF
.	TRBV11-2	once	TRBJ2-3	TGTGCCAGCAGCGCACACAGTAGTACGCAGTATTTT	CASSAHSSTQYF